This note documents a single T cell receptor beta chain sequence. CDR3 size: 11 residues. V dropped 2 bases and J dropped 5 bases, with 4 bases sitting between them. Germline V lookup: CDR1 SGHDT, CDR2 YYEEEE. Repertoires were generated with immunoSEQ multiplex PCR, while TCRdb's copy carries only in-frame clones and drops some. This repertoire shows 250,000 or so clones, 85% to 90% found once; its top ten account for roughly 5%. This record comes from a study of blood T cell repertoires in COVID-19. This TCR derives from a middle-aged woman who had recovered from COVID-19. The V gene is TRBV5-6, the J gene TRBJ1-2, with D uncertain. Sequencing was performed on peripheral blood. CDR3 sequence: CASSFRYGYTF. The CDR3, as DNA: TGTGCCAGCAGCTTTCGGTATGGCTACACCTTC.